These 2 T cell receptor beta chains originate from one sample sequenced in a study of blood T cells in healthy people across ages. Next came a second PCR, run for about 7 to 11 cycles, which used a sample-barcoded 5' primer along with a J-beta primer mix. Each CDR3 protein gets one entry after TCRdb re-called the 5' RACE reads with MiXCR. The data show under 1 million distinct CDR3 sequences, with under 55% seen just once and roughly 19% held by the top ten. The specimen sequenced was blood. All receptors derive from a man aged 55 to 70 in good health.

The V gene is TRBV2, the J gene TRBJ2-3, with D unresolved. The germline CDR1 and CDR2 sequences are SNHLY and FYNNEI. The CDR3 contains 10 residues. Trimming left V 10 bases short and J 2 bases short, with 4 bases between. CDR3 amino acids: CANDTDTQYF. Written as DNA, the CDR3 is TGTGCCAACGACACAGATACGCAGTATTTT.

The chain is built from TRBV25-1 and TRBJ2-7; D not resolved. Germline assignment: CDR1 MGHDK and CDR2 SYGVNS. The CDR3 length is 14 residues. V lost 8 bases, J lost 4 bases, and 18 bases lay in between. The CDR3 region is CASEGPRRPYEQYF. The CDR3 DNA sequence: TGTGCCAGCGAAGGACCGCGCAGACCGTACGAGCAGTACTTC.